The next 26 T cell receptor beta chains were all read from a single sample in a study of cytomegalovirus exposure and HLA in healthy donors. PCR employed 60 Vbeta and 13 Jbeta primers. Profiling relied on immunoSEQ multiplex PCR, and the TCRdb table lists in-frame clones only, not all of them. The repertoire holds under 150,000 clones, about 78% seen once, with approximately 4% in the top ten. Material for sequencing was PBMCs. Receptor source: a young man in good health and CMV-seronegative.

The V and J genes are TRBV7-9 and TRBJ1-4; TRBD1 matches 7 bases. Looked up from germline, CDR1 is SEHNR and CDR2 is FQNEAQ (reference sequence). The CDR3 runs to 15 residues. J lost 7 bases, V lost 1 base, and 6 bases had no gene match. CDR3: CASSLGRGQGEKLFF. The CDR3 DNA reads as TGTGCCAGCAGCTTAGGGAGGGGGCAGGGTGAAAAACTGTTTTTT.

Remarks on this clone: The junction shows a germline mismatch at one end, possibly a read error. V and J are TRBV5-1 and TRBJ2-7; 12 bases line up with TRBD2. Germline V CDR1 and CDR2: SGHRS, YFSETQ. The CDR3 is 15 residues long. CDR3 sequence reads: CASSSLAGGEYERYF. CDR3 nucleotides: TGCGCCAGCAGCTCACTAGCGGGAGGAGAGTACGAGCGGTACTTC.

V gene TRBV7-8 combines with J gene TRBJ2-7; TRBD1 matches at 8 bases. In germline, CDR1 is SGHVS, CDR2 FQNEAQ. The trim removed 0 bases at V and 2 bases at J, leaving 3 bases unmatched. The CDR3 spans 15 residues. CDR3 bases: TGTGCCAGCAGCTTAGCCGGGACAGGCCCCTACGAGCAGTACTTC. Residues: CASSLAGTGPYEQYF.

This chain links TRBV19 with TRBJ1-5; D perhaps matches TRBD1 (5 bases). Trimming left V 7 bases short and J 10 bases short, with 14 bases between. Germline V lookup: CDR1 LNHDA, CDR2 SQIVND (reference sequence). The CDR3 totals 12 residues. The CDR3: CASKDTSLPQHF. In DNA, the CDR3 is TGTGCCAGTAAGGACACCTCTCTCCCCCAGCATTTT.

The chain joins TRBV7-3 to TRBJ2-1, with 9 bases identical to TRBD1. The V and J ends lost 3 bases and 6 bases, in that order; junction bases with no gene match: 6. Germline CDR1 and CDR2: SGHTA and FQGTGA. The CDR3 runs 15 residues. CDR3 sequence (DNA): TGTGCCAGCAGCTTGGGGACAGGGTTCCCCAATGAGCAGTTCTTC. It codes for CASSLGTGFPNEQFF. The whole variable domain, remainder taken from reference TRBV7-3 and TRBJ2-1, is GAGVSQTPSNKVTEKGKYVELRCDPISGHTALYWYRQSLGQGPEFLIYFQGTGAADDSGLPNDRFFAVRPEGSVSTLKIQRTERGDSAVYLCASSLGTGFPNEQFFGPGTRLTVL.

The chain recombines TRBV4-2 with TRBJ2-7; 10 bases are shared with TRBD2. The germline CDR1 and CDR2 sequences are LGHNA and YNFKEQ. Trimming at V came to 4 bases and at J to 7 bases, leaving 13 bases not matched to a gene. The CDR3 has 16 residues. The CDR3 nucleotides are TGTGCCAGCAGCCCCCCGAGGGCTAGCGGGAGTCAAGAGCAGTACTTC. Protein sequence: CASSPPRASGSQEQYF.

CDR3 sequence: CAGRTEGMNYGYTF. DNA for the CDR3: TGTGCCGGAAGAACGGAGGGGATGAACTATGGCTACACCTTC. V usage is TRBV2 and J usage is TRBJ1-2; tentatively, D is TRBD1 (5 bases). The V gene lost 11 bases and the J gene lost 2 bases, with 18 bases spanning the gap. This CDR3 contains 14 residues. Germline lookup yields CDR1 SNHLY and CDR2 FYNNEI.

The V and J genes are TRBV11-3 and TRBJ1-1, with TRBD1 matching 12 bases. With V trimmed by 5 bases and J by 7 bases, 11 bases remained unmatched. The length of the CDR3 is 16 residues. CDR1 and CDR2 (germline): SGHNT, YENEEA. The CDR3 here is CASSPGTGGDYSEAFF. For the CDR3, the DNA is TGTGCCAGCAGCCCCGGGACAGGGGGCGATTATAGTGAAGCTTTCTTT.

This clone occurred a few times. The V and J genes are TRBV4-1 and TRBJ2-1, with 10 bases lining up with TRBD2. Germline CDR1 reads MGHRA; CDR2 reads YSYEKL. The CDR3 runs to 16 residues. V lost 0 bases and J lost 4; bases outside the gene matches: 3. DNA of the CDR3: TGCGCCAGCAGCCAAGATGGTAGCGGGGGGTACAATGAGCAGTTCTTC. Its protein product is CASSQDGSGGYNEQFF.

In this sample, this clone turned up a few times. CDR3 sequence reads: CASSSIQGNTEAFF. CDR3 nucleotide sequence: TGTGCCAGCAGTTCAATACAGGGTAACACTGAAGCTTTCTTT. This chain joins TRBV27 and TRBJ1-1; TRBD1 is a possible D gene (6 bases). The CDR3 is made up of 14 amino acids. In germline, CDR1 is MNHEY, CDR2 SMNVEV (reference sequence). Between the trimmed V and J ends, which lost 4 bases and 2 bases, there was a span of 11 bases.

The V gene is TRBV7-9, the J gene TRBJ1-1, with D possibly being TRBD1 (5 bases). Between the trimmed V and J ends, which lost 4 bases and 4 bases, there was a span of 16 bases. Germline V gene lookup returns CDR1 SEHNR and CDR2 FQNEAQ (reference sequence). The length of the CDR3 is 15 residues. CDR3 nucleotides: TGTGCCAGCAGCTCACACAAGGGCAGGGTCACTGAAGCTTTCTTT. Its protein product is CASSSHKGRVTEAFF.

The J gene is TRBJ2-5, the V gene TRBV5-1, with D perhaps matching TRBD1 (6 bases). V lost 4 bases and J lost 1, with 14 bases in between. The CDR3 consists of 15 residues. Germline CDR1 and CDR2: SGHRS and YFSETQ. CDR3 in DNA: TGCGCCAGCAGCCCAGGGACATATATCCAAGAGACCCAGTACTTC. Translating it yields CASSPGTYIQETQYF.

The chain employs TRBV28 and TRBJ2-3; 9 bases fit TRBD1. The CDR3 extends over 15 amino acids. Germline V gene lookup returns CDR1 MDHEN and CDR2 SYDVKM. V trimming: 6 bases; J trimming: 1 base; junction bases outside the gene matches: 5. The CDR3 DNA reads TGTGCCAGCAGCTCACAGGGGGCTGGCACAGATACGCAGTATTTT. Its translation: CASSSQGAGTDTQYF. The complete variable domain, with remaining parts taken from reference TRBV28 and TRBJ2-3, reads DVKVTQSSRYLVKRTGEKVFLECVQDMDHENMFWYRQDPGLGLRLIYFSYDVKMKEKGDIPEGYSVSREKKERFSLILESASTNQTSMYLCASSSQGAGTDTQYFGPGTRLTVL.

CDR3 nucleotide sequence: TGTGCCAGCAGTTTCTCCGAGGACTTCTATGGCTACACCTTC. Translated: CASSFSEDFYGYTF. This chain connects TRBV6-5 to TRBJ1-2; D not certain. Germline lookup yields CDR1 MNHEY and CDR2 SVGAGI. V gave up 4 bases and J gave up 4 bases, with 13 bases separating them. The CDR3 totals 14 residues.

The chain recombines TRBV4-1 with TRBJ2-7; 11 bases fit TRBD2. The junction had 3 bases not matched to a gene; V was cut back by 0 bases and J by 5 bases. This CDR3 region has 15 residues. Germline CDR1 reads MGHRA; CDR2 reads YSYEKL. Written as DNA, the CDR3 is TGCGCCAGCAGCCAAGATCTAGCGGGAGGTAACGAGCAGTACTTC. Residues: CASSQDLAGGNEQYF.

This chain connects TRBV11-3 to TRBJ1-2; D is possibly TRBD1 (5 bases). This CDR3 region has 16 residues. The germline CDR1 and CDR2 sequences are SGHNT and YENEEA. V shed 5 bases and J shed 0 bases, with 16 bases lying between them. DNA of the CDR3: TGTGCCAGCAGCCCCCGGCGGGGGGACTCTAACTATGGCTACACCTTC. Its protein is CASSPRRGDSNYGYTF.

The V and J genes are TRBV7-8 and TRBJ1-6; D gene ambiguous. V dropped 4 bases and J dropped 0 bases, with 10 bases sitting between them. This CDR3 has 16 residues. The germline V gene encodes CDR1 SGHVS and CDR2 FQNEAQ. DNA of the CDR3: TGTGCCAGCAGCTCCAACGCGGACTCCTATAATTCACCCCTCCACTTT. Its translation: CASSSNADSYNSPLHF.

V is TRBV25-1 and J is TRBJ2-1; 12 bases map to TRBD2. Germline CDR1 is MGHDK and CDR2 is SYGVNS. This CDR3 has 17 residues. With V trimmed by 5 bases and J by 8 bases, 13 bases remained unmatched. For the CDR3, the DNA is TGTGCCAGCAGTCAGACGTGGGCTAGCGGGGGGGCCCATGAGCAGTTCTTC. It translates to CASSQTWASGGAHEQFF. Variable domain in full (rest from reference TRBV25-1 and TRBJ2-1): EADIYQTPRYLVIGTGKKITLECSQTMGHDKMYWYQQDPGMELHLIHYSYGVNSTEKGDLSSESTVSRIRTEHFPLTLESARPSHTSQYLCASSQTWASGGAHEQFFGPGTRLTVL.

The chain employs TRBV19 and TRBJ1-1; 7 nucleotides line up with TRBD1. J was trimmed by 4 bases and V by 6 bases; bases with no gene match: 11. Germline loops: CDR1 LNHDA, CDR2 SQIVND (reference sequence). This CDR3 spans 15 amino acids. This chain's CDR3 is CASRTLDRRGTEAFF. In nucleotides, the CDR3 is TGTGCCAGTAGGACCCTGGACAGGCGGGGCACTGAAGCTTTCTTT.

The gene calls are TRBV6-5 and TRBJ2-7; 7 bases match TRBD1. Unmatched junction bases numbered 11, after V lost 6 bases and J lost 3 bases. The CDR3 spans 15 residues. Germline CDR1 is MNHEY and CDR2 is SVGAGI. The CDR3: CASSRDRAPFYEQYF. CDR3 DNA sequence: TGTGCCAGCAGCCGCGACAGGGCCCCATTCTACGAGCAGTACTTC.

V is TRBV23-1 and J is TRBJ2-2; TRBD2 aligns across 12 bases. TRBV23-1 is given ORF status, its function remaining uncertain. CDR3 length: 21 amino acids. J gave up 0 bases and V 2 bases, and 13 bases lay outside the gene matches. The CDR3 nucleotides read TGCGCCAGCAGTCAAGCCGGAGCTAGCGGGAGGGCCGAACCGAACACCGGGGAGCTGTTTTTT. Protein sequence: CASSQAGASGRAEPNTGELFF.

This rearrangement joins TRBV9 to TRBJ2-6; D is uncertain. Germline V CDR1 and CDR2: SGDLS, YYNGEE. The V end lost 5 bases, the J end lost 0 bases, and 6 bases lay between the germline ends. The CDR3 consists of 14 residues. Here the CDR3 reads CASSPVSGANVLTF. CDR3 nucleotide sequence: TGTGCCAGCAGTCCGGTCTCTGGGGCCAACGTCCTGACTTTC.

The rearrangement joins TRBV4-1 to TRBJ1-4; D is possibly TRBD1 (6 bases). CDR3 length: 17 residues. The germline CDR1 and CDR2 sequences are MGHRA and YSYEKL. The ends were cut back, 0 bases at V and 11 bases at J, with 22 bases in the middle. This chain's CDR3 is CASSQDDPRSQGWKLFF. The CDR3 nucleotides are TGCGCCAGCAGCCAAGATGACCCTCGATCCCAGGGGTGGAAACTGTTTTTT.

The chain couples TRBV30 to TRBJ2-5, with a possible D match to TRBD2 (6 bases). The end of the DNA aligns better with TRBJ2-7, so the J call may be wrong. In germline, CDR1 is GTSNPN, CDR2 SVGIG (reference sequence). CDR3 length: 14 residues. The DNA for the CDR3 is TGTGCCTGGAGTGTACTGAGGGGAGGCTACGAGCAGTACTTC. It translates to CAWSVLRGGYEQYF.

CDR3 amino acids: CASRNGLASNTGELFF. The CDR3 bases are TGTGCCAGCAGGAATGGACTAGCCTCGAACACCGGGGAGCTGTTTTTT. The chain uses TRBV2 and TRBJ2-2, with 8 bases identical to TRBD2. Germline V lookup: CDR1 SNHLY, CDR2 FYNNEI. The CDR3 sequence is 16 residues long. Trimming took 6 bases from V and 0 from J; bases not matched to a gene: 6.

The chain recombines TRBV6-5 with TRBJ1-2, with TRBD1 as a possible D gene (6 bases). V lost 0 bases and J 2 bases, leaving 10 bases between the germline ends. Germline CDR1 reads MNHEY; CDR2 reads SVGAGI. This CDR3 has 15 residues. CDR3 amino acids: CASSYSWTANYGYTF. The CDR3 DNA reads TGTGCCAGCAGTTACTCGTGGACAGCGAACTATGGCTACACCTTC.